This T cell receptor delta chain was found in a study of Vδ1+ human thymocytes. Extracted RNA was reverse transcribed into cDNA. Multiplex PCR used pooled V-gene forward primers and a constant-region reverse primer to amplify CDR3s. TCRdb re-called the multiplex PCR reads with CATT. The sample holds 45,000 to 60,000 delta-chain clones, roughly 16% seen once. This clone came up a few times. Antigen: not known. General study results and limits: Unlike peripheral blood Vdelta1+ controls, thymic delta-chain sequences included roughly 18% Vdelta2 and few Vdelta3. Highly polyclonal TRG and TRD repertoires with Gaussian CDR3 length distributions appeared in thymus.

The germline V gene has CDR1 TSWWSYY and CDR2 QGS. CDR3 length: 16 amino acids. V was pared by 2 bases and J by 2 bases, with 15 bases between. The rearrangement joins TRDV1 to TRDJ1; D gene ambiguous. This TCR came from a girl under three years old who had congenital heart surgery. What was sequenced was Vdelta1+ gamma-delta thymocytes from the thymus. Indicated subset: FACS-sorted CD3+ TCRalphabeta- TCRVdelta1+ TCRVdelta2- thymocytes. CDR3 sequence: CALGEGSCTYTDKLIF. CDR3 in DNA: TGTGCTCTTGGGGAAGGGAGTTGTACTTATACCGATAAACTCATCTTT.